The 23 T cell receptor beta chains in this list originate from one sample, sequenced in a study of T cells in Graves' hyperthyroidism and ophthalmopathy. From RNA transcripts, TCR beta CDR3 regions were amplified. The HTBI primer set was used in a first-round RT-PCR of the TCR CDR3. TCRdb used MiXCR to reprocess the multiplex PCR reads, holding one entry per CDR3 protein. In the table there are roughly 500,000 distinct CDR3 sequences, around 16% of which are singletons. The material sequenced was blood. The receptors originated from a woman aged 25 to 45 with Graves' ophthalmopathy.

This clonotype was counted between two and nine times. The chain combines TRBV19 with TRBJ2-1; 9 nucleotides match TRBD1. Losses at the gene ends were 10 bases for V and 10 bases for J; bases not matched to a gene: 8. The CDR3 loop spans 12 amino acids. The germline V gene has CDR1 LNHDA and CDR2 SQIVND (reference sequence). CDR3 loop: CATSGTGREQFF. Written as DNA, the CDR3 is TGTGCCACCTCCGGGACAGGGCGCGAGCAGTTCTTC.

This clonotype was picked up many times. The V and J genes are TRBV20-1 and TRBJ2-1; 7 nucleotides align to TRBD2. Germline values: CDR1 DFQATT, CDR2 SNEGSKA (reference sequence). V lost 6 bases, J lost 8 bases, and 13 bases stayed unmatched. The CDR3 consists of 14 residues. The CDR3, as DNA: TGCAGTGCCCTCCGGGGACTAAGATCCGATGAGCAGTTCTTC. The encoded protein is CSALRGLRSDEQFF.

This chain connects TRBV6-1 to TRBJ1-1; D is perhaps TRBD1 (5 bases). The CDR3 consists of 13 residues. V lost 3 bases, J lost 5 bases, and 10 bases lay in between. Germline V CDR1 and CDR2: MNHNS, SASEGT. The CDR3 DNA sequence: TGTGCCAGCAGTGACGTAAGGGGTACTGAAGCTTTCTTT. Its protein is CASSDVRGTEAFF.

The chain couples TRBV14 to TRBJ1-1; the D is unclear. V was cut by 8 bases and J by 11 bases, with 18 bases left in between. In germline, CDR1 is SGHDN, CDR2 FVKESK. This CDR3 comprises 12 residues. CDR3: CASPGGVITAFF. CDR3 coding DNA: TGTGCCAGCCCCGGCGGGGTTATAACTGCTTTCTTT.

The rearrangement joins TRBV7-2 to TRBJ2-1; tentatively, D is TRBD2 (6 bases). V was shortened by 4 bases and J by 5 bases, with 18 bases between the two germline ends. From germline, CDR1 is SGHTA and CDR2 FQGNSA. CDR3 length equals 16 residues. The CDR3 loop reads CASSSHSGRENNEQFF. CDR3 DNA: TGTGCCAGCAGCTCCCATTCCGGGAGAGAAAACAATGAGCAGTTCTTC.

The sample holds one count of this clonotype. The CDR3 nucleotides are TGTGCCAGCAGTGAAAGGTCCAGCGGGAGCACAGATACGCAGTATTTT. This gives the protein CASSERSSGSTDTQYF. V usage is TRBV25-1 and J usage is TRBJ2-3; a possible D gene is TRBD2 (6 bases). V was cut by 2 bases and J by 0 bases, with 12 bases left in between. Germline V gene sequence: CDR1 MGHDK, CDR2 SYGVNS. The CDR3 has 16 residues.

This CDR3 reads CASSYLSGRDFTGELFF. For the CDR3, the DNA is TGCGCCAGCAGTTACCTTAGCGGGAGGGACTTCACCGGGGAGCTGTTTTTT. The rearrangement uses TRBV4-3 and TRBJ2-2; 11 bases fit TRBD2. The germline gives CDR1 LGHNA, CDR2 YSLEER. Germline trimming cut 6 bases from V and 4 bases from J; bases unmatched to any gene: 10. The CDR3 length is 17 residues.

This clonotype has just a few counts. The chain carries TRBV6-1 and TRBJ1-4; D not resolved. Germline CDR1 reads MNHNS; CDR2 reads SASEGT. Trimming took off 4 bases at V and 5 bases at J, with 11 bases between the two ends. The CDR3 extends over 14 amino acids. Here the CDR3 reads CASSALRVNEKLFF. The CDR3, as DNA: TGTGCCAGCAGTGCTCTCCGGGTAAATGAAAAACTGTTTTTT.

The CDR3 DNA follows: TGCGCCAGCAGCCAGGGGGTATCTGGGGCCAACGTCCTGACTTTC. Amino acids: CASSQGVSGANVLTF. This chain links TRBV4-3 with TRBJ2-6; D possibly uses TRBD1 or TRBD2 (5 bases each). The CDR3 sequence is 15 residues long. The germline V gene has CDR1 LGHNA and CDR2 YSLEER. V was trimmed by 3 bases and J by 1 base, leaving 7 bases between them.

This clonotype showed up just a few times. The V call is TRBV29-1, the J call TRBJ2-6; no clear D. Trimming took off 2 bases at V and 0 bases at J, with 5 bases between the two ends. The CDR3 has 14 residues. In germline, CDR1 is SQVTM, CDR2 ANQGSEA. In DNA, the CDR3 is TGCAGCGTTGAAAGAGGCTCTGGGGCCAACGTCCTGACTTTC. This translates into CSVERGSGANVLTF.

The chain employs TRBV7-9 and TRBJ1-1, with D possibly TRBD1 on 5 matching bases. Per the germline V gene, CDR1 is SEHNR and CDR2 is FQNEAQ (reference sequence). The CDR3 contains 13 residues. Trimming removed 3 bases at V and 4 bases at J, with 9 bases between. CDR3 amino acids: CASSFGASTEAFF. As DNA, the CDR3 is TGTGCCAGCAGCTTCGGGGCGAGCACTGAAGCTTTCTTT.

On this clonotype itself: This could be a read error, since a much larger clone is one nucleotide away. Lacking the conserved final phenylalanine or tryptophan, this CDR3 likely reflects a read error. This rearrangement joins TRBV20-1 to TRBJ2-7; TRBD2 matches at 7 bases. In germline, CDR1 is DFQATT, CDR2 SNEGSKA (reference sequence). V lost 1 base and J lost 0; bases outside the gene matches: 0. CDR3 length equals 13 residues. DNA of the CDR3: TGCAGTGCTAGAGGGGACTACTCCTACGAGCAGTACTCC. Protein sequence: CSARGDYSYEQYS.

CDR3 sequence reads: CASRIIGSLGEVSPLHF. CDR3 coding DNA: TGTGCCAGCAGAATCATAGGGAGCCTTGGGGAAGTTTCACCCCTCCACTTT. This chain links TRBV28 with TRBJ1-6, with no clear D. This CDR3 contains 17 residues. V lost 6 bases and J lost 9, with 24 bases in between. Per germline, CDR1 MDHEN and CDR2 SYDVKM. Filled out from reference TRBV28 and TRBJ1-6, the complete variable domain reads DVKVTQSSRYLVKRTGEKVFLECVQDMDHENMFWYRQDPGLGLRLIYFSYDVKMKEKGDIPEGYSVSREKKERFSLILESASTNQTSMYLCASRIIGSLGEVSPLHFGNGTRLTVT.

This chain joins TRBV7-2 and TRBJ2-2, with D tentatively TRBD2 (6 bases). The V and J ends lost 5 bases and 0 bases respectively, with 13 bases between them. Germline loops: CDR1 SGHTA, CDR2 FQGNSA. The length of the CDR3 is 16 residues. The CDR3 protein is CASSELTGANTGELFF. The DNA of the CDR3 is TGTGCCAGCAGCGAACTAACGGGGGCGAACACCGGGGAGCTGTTTTTT.

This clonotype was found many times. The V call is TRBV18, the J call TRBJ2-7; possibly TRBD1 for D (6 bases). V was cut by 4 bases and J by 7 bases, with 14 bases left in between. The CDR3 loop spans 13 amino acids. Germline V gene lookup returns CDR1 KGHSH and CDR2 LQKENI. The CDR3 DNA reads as TGTGCCAGCTCACAGCGGACAGACGCGGAGCAGTACTTC. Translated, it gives CASSQRTDAEQYF.

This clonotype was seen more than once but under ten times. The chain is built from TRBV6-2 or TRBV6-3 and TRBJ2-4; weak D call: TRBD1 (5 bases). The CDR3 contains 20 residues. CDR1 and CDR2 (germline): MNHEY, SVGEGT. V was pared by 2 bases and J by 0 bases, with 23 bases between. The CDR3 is CASSYPETVTATIAKNIQYF. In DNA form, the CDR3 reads TGTGCCAGCAGTTACCCTGAGACAGTGACCGCCACTATAGCCAAAAACATTCAGTACTTC.

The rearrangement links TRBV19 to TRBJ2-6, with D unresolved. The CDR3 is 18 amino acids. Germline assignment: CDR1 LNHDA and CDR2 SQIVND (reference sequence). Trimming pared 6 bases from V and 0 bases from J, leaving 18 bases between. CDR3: CASRPDGIFSSGANVLTF. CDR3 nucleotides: TGTGCCAGTAGACCGGACGGCATATTTAGCTCTGGGGCCAACGTCCTGACTTTC.

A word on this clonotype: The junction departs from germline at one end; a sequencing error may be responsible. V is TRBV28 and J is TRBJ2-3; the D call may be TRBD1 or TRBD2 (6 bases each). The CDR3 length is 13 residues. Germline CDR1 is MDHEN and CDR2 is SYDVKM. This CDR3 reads CAGSLRGANTQYF. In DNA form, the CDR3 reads TGTGCCGGCAGTTTAAGGGGGGCAAATACGCAGTATTTT.

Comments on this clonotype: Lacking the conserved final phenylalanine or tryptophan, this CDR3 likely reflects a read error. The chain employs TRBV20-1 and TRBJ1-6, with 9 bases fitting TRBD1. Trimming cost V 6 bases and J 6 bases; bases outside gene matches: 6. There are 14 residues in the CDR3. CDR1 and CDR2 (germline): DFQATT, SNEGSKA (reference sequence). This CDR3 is CSAQRGQGNSPLHL. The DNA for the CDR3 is TGCAGTGCACAACGGGGACAGGGTAATTCACCCCTCCACCTT.

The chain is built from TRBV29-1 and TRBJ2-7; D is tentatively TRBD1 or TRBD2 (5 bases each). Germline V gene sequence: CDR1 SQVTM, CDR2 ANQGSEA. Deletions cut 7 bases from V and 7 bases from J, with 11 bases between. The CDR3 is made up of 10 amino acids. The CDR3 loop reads CSAGTWEQYF. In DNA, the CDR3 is TGCAGCGCCGGGACCTGGGAGCAGTACTTC.

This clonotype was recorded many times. CDR3 residues: CASSEIGLAGGPQTQYF. CDR3 nucleotides: TGTGCCAGCAGCGAAATTGGACTAGCGGGAGGGCCGCAGACCCAGTACTTC. The chain recombines TRBV5-5 with TRBJ2-5; TRBD2 matches 15 bases. The length of the CDR3 is 17 residues. Per the germline V gene, CDR1 is SGHKS and CDR2 is YYEKEE (reference sequence). V lost 4 bases to trimming and J lost 6 bases; unmatched junction nucleotides: 10. Together with reference TRBV5-5 and TRBJ2-5, the CDR3 gives the full variable domain: DAGVTQSPTHLIKTRGQQVTLRCSPISGHKSVSWYQQVLGQGPQFIFQYYEKEERGRGNFPDRFSARQFPNYSSELNVNALLLGDSALYLCASSEIGLAGGPQTQYFGPGTRLLVL.

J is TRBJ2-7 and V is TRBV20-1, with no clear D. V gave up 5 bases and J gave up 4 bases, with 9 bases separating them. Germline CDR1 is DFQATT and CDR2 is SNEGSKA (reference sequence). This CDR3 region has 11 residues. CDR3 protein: CSAVSEYEQYF. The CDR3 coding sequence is TGCAGTGCTGTCTCAGAATACGAGCAGTACTTC.

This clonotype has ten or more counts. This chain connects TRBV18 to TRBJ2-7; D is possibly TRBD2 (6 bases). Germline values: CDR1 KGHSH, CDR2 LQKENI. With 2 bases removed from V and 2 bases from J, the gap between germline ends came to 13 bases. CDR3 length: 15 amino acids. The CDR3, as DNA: TGTGCCAGCTCACCAGGAGCGGGCCAGACCTACGAGCAGTACTTC. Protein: CASSPGAGQTYEQYF.